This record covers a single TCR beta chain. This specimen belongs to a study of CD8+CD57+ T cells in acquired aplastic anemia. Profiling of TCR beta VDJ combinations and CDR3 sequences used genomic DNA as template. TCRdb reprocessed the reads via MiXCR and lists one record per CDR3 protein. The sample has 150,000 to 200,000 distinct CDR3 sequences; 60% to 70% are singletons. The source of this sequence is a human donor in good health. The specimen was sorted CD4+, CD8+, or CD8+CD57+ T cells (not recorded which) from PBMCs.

The DNA for the CDR3 is TGTGCCAGCAGCGTAAGAGGAGCGAGCGGGGAGCTGTTTTTT. Translation gives CASSVRGASGELFF. The V call is TRBV9, the J call TRBJ2-2; D not certain. Trimming pared 1 base from V and 7 bases from J, leaving 11 bases between. CDR3 length: 14 amino acids. Germline V gives CDR1 SGDLS, CDR2 YYNGEE.